The 21 T cell receptor beta chains reported below all come from one sample, sequenced in a study of siplizumab effects on memory and regulatory T cells. Antigen specificity for these receptors is unknown. Cells of the mixed lymphocyte reaction were cocultured at 37 degrees C for 5 to 6 days. Profiled with immunoSEQ multiplex PCR; TCRdb holds only in-frame clones, not every one. The sample consists of approximately 20,000 clones, over 35% of them appearing once. Sequencing was done on a sample of CFSE-low (dividing) CD4+ T cells sorted from an allogeneic mixed lymphocyte reaction. The source of these receptors is a human donor in good health; the cells came from an allogeneic mixed lymphocyte reaction. Some clones in this sample may be carry-over from other donors' samples.

The V gene is TRBV7-9, the J gene TRBJ1-6, with D perhaps TRBD1 (5 bases). V lost 2 bases and J 6 bases, leaving 14 bases between the germline ends. The CDR3 loop spans 16 amino acids. Looked up from germline, CDR1 is SEHNR and CDR2 is FQNEAQ (reference sequence). DNA of the CDR3: TGTGCCAGCAGCTTAATACAGCCCGGGGGTAATTCACCCCTCCACTTT. This sequence encodes CASSLIQPGGNSPLHF.

V is TRBV7-9 and J is TRBJ1-1; D ambiguous. Per the germline V gene, CDR1 is SEHNR and CDR2 is FQNEAQ (reference sequence). The CDR3 has 14 amino acids. V was trimmed by 5 bases and J by 2 bases, leaving 12 bases between them. The CDR3 sequence: CASSPRRVNTEAFF. CDR3 bases: TGTGCCAGCAGCCCCCGACGGGTTAACACTGAAGCTTTCTTT.

This chain's CDR3 is CASSQVATQYF. DNA for the CDR3: TGTGCCAGCAGCCAAGTTGCGACCCAGTACTTC. This sequence joins TRBV14 and TRBJ2-5, with unresolved D. The germline gives CDR1 SGHDN, CDR2 FVKESK. The V end was cut by 1 base, the J end by 7 bases, with 4 bases between. This CDR3 has 11 amino acids.

J is TRBJ1-5 and V is TRBV11-2, with D perhaps matching TRBD1 (5 bases). This CDR3 is built from 14 residues. V lost 4 bases and J 4 bases, leaving 11 bases between the germline ends. Per the germline V gene, CDR1 is SGHAT and CDR2 is FQNNGV. The CDR3 nucleotides read TGTGCCAGCAGCTACGGGGGGGGGAATCAGCCCCAGCATTTT. Its protein product is CASSYGGGNQPQHF.

CDR3 bases: TGCGCCAGCAGCTTGGTCGCGCCCTCATACAATGAGCAGTTCTTC. This translates into CASSLVAPSYNEQFF. The chain combines TRBV5-1 with TRBJ2-1; D unresolved. The CDR3 is 15 residues long. Trimming pared 0 bases from V and 4 bases from J, leaving 11 bases between. The germline V gene encodes CDR1 SGHRS and CDR2 YFSETQ.

This chain connects TRBV15 to TRBJ1-1; D gene ambiguous. The CDR3 covers 18 residues. Looked up from germline, CDR1 is LNHNV and CDR2 is YYDKDF (reference sequence). With 5 bases removed from V and 0 bases from J, the gap between germline ends came to 22 bases. Here the CDR3 DNA reads TGTGCCACCAGCCCGGGCGGAGGTCTGCTACGGATGAACACTGAAGCTTTCTTT. Translated, it gives CATSPGGGLLRMNTEAFF.

This clone has a handful of counts. The genes are TRBV29-1 and TRBJ1-1, with 9 bases lining up with TRBD1. Germline CDR1 SQVTM, CDR2 ANQGSEA. V lost 5 bases and J lost 4; bases outside the gene matches: 5. The CDR3 spans 13 residues. The CDR3 DNA sequence: TGCAGCGTTAAGGGACAGGGCAGCACTGAAGCTTTCTTT. Its protein product is CSVKGQGSTEAFF.

The V gene is TRBV11-2, the J gene TRBJ2-5; a weak D match, TRBD2 (6 bases). Germline lookup yields CDR1 SGHAT and CDR2 FQNNGV. This CDR3 comprises 14 residues. V was pared by 3 bases and J by 5 bases, with 13 bases between. CDR3 region: CASSLGLPPETQYF. The CDR3 nucleotides are TGTGCCAGCAGCTTGGGACTTCCTCCTGAGACCCAGTACTTC. The whole variable domain, remainder taken from reference TRBV11-2 and TRBJ2-5, is EAGVAQSPRYKIIEKRQSVAFWCNPISGHATLYWYQQILGQGPKLLIQFQNNGVVDDSQLPKDRFSAERLKGVDSTLKIQPAKLEDSAVYLCASSLGLPPETQYFGPGTRLLVL.

This clone showed up many times. V and J are TRBV18 and TRBJ2-5; perhaps TRBD2 as D (5 bases). Looked up from germline, CDR1 is KGHSH and CDR2 is LQKENI. This CDR3 region has 13 residues. V was cut by 3 bases and J by 2 bases, with 7 bases left in between. CDR3 DNA sequence: TGTGCCAGCTCACCCGGGGTTCAAGAGACCCAGTACTTC. Residues: CASSPGVQETQYF.

This clone was observed a few times. The chain is built from TRBV7-7 and TRBJ1-1; D is uncertain. Germline-derived CDR1 and CDR2 are SSHAT and FNYEAQ (reference sequence). The CDR3 length is 13 residues. The V end lost 1 base, the J end lost 0 bases, and 3 bases lay between the germline ends. The DNA for the CDR3 is TGTGCCAGCAGCTTAGAAGTGAACACTGAAGCTTTCTTT. As protein: CASSLEVNTEAFF.

This rearrangement joins TRBV7-2 to TRBJ2-7; 10 bases align to TRBD2. Looked up from germline, CDR1 is SGHTA and CDR2 is FQGNSA. The CDR3 totals 15 residues. The ends lost 5 bases at V and 9 bases at J; junction bases unmatched: 13. CDR3 sequence: CASSDRLAGANGQYF. The CDR3 DNA follows: TGTGCCAGCAGCGACCGGCTAGCGGGAGCGAATGGGCAGTACTTC.

This clone was counted many times. Different DNA sequences within this sample yield the same CDR3. CDR3 nucleotides: TGTGCCAGCAGCCAAGGGTTAGCGGGTCCCTACGAGCAGTACTTC. Its protein is CASSQGLAGPYEQYF. The gene calls are TRBV14 and TRBJ2-7; 7 positions agree with TRBD2. The germline V gene has CDR1 SGHDN and CDR2 FVKESK. The CDR3 spans 15 residues. The J segment lost 2 bases and the V segment lost 1 base, leaving 5 bases of the junction unmatched.

This chain uses TRBV4-1 with TRBJ2-2; D is unclear. V lost 5 bases, J lost 0 bases, and 10 bases lay in between. The CDR3 totals 15 residues. CDR1 is MGHRA and CDR2 is YSYEKL in the germline V gene. The CDR3 loop reads CASSSTLANTGELFF. CDR3 DNA: TGCGCCAGCAGCTCCACCCTGGCGAACACCGGGGAGCTGTTTTTT.

Concerning this clone: A read error may account for a junction end that differs from germline. The rearrangement joins TRBV6-5 to TRBJ2-7; D is perhaps TRBD1 or TRBD2 (6 bases each). The CDR3 contains 15 residues. CDR1 is MNHEY, CDR2 SVGAGI, per germline. CDR3: CAISRGTLDSYEQYF. The CDR3 nucleotides read TGTGCCATCAGTCGCGGGACACTCGATTCCTACGAGCAGTACTTC.

This clone is judged medium-sized. V usage is TRBV2 and J usage is TRBJ1-5; D is ambiguous. The CDR3 covers 13 residues. Germline lookup yields CDR1 SNHLY and CDR2 FYNNEI. Deletions cut 7 bases from V and 8 bases from J, with 15 bases between. This CDR3 reads CASKSEGYKPQHF. The CDR3 nucleotides are TGTGCCAGCAAGAGCGAAGGTTATAAGCCCCAGCATTTT.

The V call is TRBV7-9, the J call TRBJ1-1; 7 positions agree with TRBD1. Per germline, CDR1 SEHNR and CDR2 FQNEAQ (reference sequence). This CDR3 has 16 residues. Trimming cost V 1 base and J 0 bases; bases outside gene matches: 5. CDR3 sequence: CASSLGGGRVNTEAFF. Written as DNA, the CDR3 is TGTGCCAGCAGCTTAGGAGGGGGCCGAGTGAACACTGAAGCTTTCTTT.

By share, this clone counts as medium-sized. The chain links TRBV6-5 to TRBJ1-1, with D tentatively TRBD1 (5 bases). From germline, CDR1 is MNHEY and CDR2 SVGAGI. This CDR3 spans 14 amino acids. Trimming removed 4 bases at V and 1 base at J, with 10 bases between. Here the CDR3 reads CASSLRQRNTEAFF. The CDR3 DNA reads TGTGCCAGCAGTTTACGACAGAGGAACACTGAAGCTTTCTTT.

The chain is built from TRBV6-4 and TRBJ2-2; no clear D gene. Germline CDR1 reads MRHNA; CDR2 reads SNTAGT. The V gene lost 3 bases and the J gene lost 4 bases, with 12 bases spanning the gap. This CDR3 comprises 15 residues. The CDR3 bases are TGTGCCAGCAGTGAGACCGGCCTGGGCACCGGGGAGCTGTTTTTT. Its protein product is CASSETGLGTGELFF.

The sample holds a few counts of this clone. Within the sample, other DNA sequences also encode this same CDR3. The chain recombines TRBV5-8 with TRBJ1-2; D possibly corresponds to TRBD1 (6 bases). CDR1 SGHTS and CDR2 YDEGEE come from the germline V gene. Trimming took off 0 bases at V and 2 bases at J, with 11 bases between the two ends. CDR3 length: 15 amino acids. In nucleotides, the CDR3 is TGTGCCAGCAGCTTGGGCGACAGGCCCAACTATGGCTACACCTTC. It translates to CASSLGDRPNYGYTF.

The rearrangement joins TRBV14 to TRBJ2-2; D not certain. Germline-derived CDR1 and CDR2 are SGHDN and FVKESK. Trimming took 7 bases from V and 7 from J, leaving 13 bases between them. This CDR3 contains 13 residues. In DNA, the CDR3 is TGTGCCAGCACAGCCCTCCTTTTCGGGGAGCTGTTTTTT. It translates to CASTALLFGELFF.

The J gene is TRBJ2-1, the V gene TRBV5-1; 7 nucleotides align to TRBD2. Per germline, CDR1 SGHRS and CDR2 YFSETQ. The CDR3 covers 16 residues. The J segment lost 0 bases and the V segment lost 4 bases, leaving 7 bases of the junction unmatched. The CDR3 DNA sequence: TGCGCCAGCAGCACAATGCGGGGGAGCTCCTACAATGAGCAGTTCTTC. Amino acid sequence: CASSTMRGSSYNEQFF.